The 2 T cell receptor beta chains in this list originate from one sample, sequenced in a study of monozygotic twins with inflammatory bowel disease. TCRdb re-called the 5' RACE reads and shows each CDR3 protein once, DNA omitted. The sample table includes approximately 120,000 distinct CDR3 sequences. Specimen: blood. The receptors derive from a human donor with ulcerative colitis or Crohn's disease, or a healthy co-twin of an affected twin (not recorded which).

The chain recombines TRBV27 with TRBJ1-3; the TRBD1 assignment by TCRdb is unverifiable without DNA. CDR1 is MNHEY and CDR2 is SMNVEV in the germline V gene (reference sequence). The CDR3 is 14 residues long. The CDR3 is CASSSLGGGNTIYF.

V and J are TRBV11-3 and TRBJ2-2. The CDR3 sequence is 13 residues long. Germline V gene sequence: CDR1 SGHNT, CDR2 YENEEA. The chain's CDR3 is CASTRENTGELFF.